The rows below give T cell receptor beta chains drawn from one sample of a study. MiXCR was run by TCRdb on the 5' RACE reads, yielding one entry per CDR3 protein. This sample yields tens of thousands of distinct CDR3 sequences, of which about 28% are seen a single time; roughly 2% belongs to the top ten. Sequencing input: naive CD4+ T cells sorted from blood. The receptors shown here come from a female donor with breast cancer. The conserved cysteine and the conserved F or W are not part of the CDR3 here.

V gene,CDR3 protein
TRBV5-1,ASSLNGPLTEAF
TRBV20-1,SARVGGRDEQF
TRBV20-1,SAREGAGTNTEAF
TRBV4-2,ASSQSPGRETQY
TRBV7-3,ASSPSGGYSTDTQY
TRBV5-1,ASSETSNTEAF
TRBV4-2,ASSQVTWGHETQY
TRBV5-1,ASSLGDMEREQY
TRBV5-5,ASSLLGTSGGNEQF
TRBV11-2,ASSLDSAGALAGRETQY
TRBV9,ASSARDGIVGEAF
TRBV6-1,ASSGGTGHNSPLH
TRBV4-3,ASSQLGTRSYNEQF
TRBV28,ASSSQDRGRYEQY
TRBV12-3/TRBV12-4,ASSSYKSYEKLF
TRBV12-3/TRBV12-4,ASSTLAGGPTDTQY
TRBV5-1,ASSLESQGDNSPLH
TRBV6-1,ASTRRPLNSGANVLT
TRBV20-1,SANPQRGIWETQY
TRBV10-2,ASSPGASGRTDTQY
TRBV19,ASRKHGQYAEAF
TRBV6-5,ASRGTGMNTEAF
TRBV5-5,ASSFRGNYGYT
TRBV27,ASSTQNTDTQY
TRBV20-1,SASYPGLAGHEQF
TRBV29-1,SVDRGLSEETQY
TRBV5-1,ASSSTGTGDGYT
TRBV15,ATSRDMGGQF
TRBV20-1,SASQPYNSPLH
TRBV6-1,ASSYSLTGRYNSPLH
TRBV20-1,SASLAGVMDTQY
TRBV28,ASSFTRTGELF
TRBV20-1,SARDPGAGGGTDTQY
TRBV7-9,ASSLSAGLAAYEQY
TRBV7-8,ASSRNRENTGELF
TRBV27,ASSFGGSSYEQY
TRBV20-1,SARSRVGVGYT
TRBV5-1,ASSLGQGAYDYGYT
TRBV13,ASSPRLVPADTQY
TRBV14,ASSQGTENEQF
TRBV6-6,ASSTETGATEAF
TRBV29-1,SVEARSSGANVLT
TRBV20-1,SARVGQGGPGYT
TRBV4-1,ASSQLLAGVYEQY
TRBV3-1,ASSQERGGANSPLH
TRBV5-1,AGSAPTGPVRMNTEAF
TRBV9,ASSPSGSYNEQF
TRBV6-5,ASSSRTGHYGYT
TRBV2,ASSYGRGPDGYT
TRBV12-3/TRBV12-4,ASRYTGSANEKLF